The rows below give T cell receptor beta chains drawn from one sample of a study of regulatory T cells in long-lasting Graves disease. TCRdb re-called the multiplex PCR reads with MiXCR, one entry per CDR3 protein. The profile covers fewer than 550,000 distinct CDR3 sequences, with roughly a sixth appearing a single time and 25% taken by the ten largest. The data also belong to a second study, concerning T cells in Graves' hyperthyroidism and ophthalmopathy.

This specimen was peripheral blood mononuclear cells (PBMCs), taken at new diagnosis, from a patient treated with antithyroid drugs. The receptors shown here come from a woman aged 40 to 65 with Graves disease. Both conserved end residues are trimmed from each CDR3. A D gene is named only where the DNA matches it firmly. Clone size is stated in some rows and not others, as once, few, many or a class when expanded.

len: 14
v_gene: TRBV14
d_gene: NA
abundance: NA
CDR3aa: ASSQAMGGSVYGYT

len: 13
v_gene: TRBV6-1
d_gene: TRBD2
abundance: many
CDR3aa: ASSENSGGAGTQY

len: 11
v_gene: TRBV5-1
d_gene: NA
abundance: many
CDR3aa: ASSTRPDQPQH

len: 12
v_gene: TRBV7-8
d_gene: NA
abundance: few
CDR3aa: ASSTREGGGEAF

len: 10
v_gene: TRBV11-2
d_gene: NA
abundance: many
CDR3aa: ASSRTLGEQY

len: 11
v_gene: TRBV12-3/TRBV12-4
d_gene: NA
abundance: NA
CDR3aa: AGRVDTNAEAF

len: 15
v_gene: TRBV27
d_gene: NA
abundance: NA
CDR3aa: ASSLSFSGYPYNEQF

len: 14
v_gene: TRBV7-8
d_gene: NA
abundance: many
CDR3aa: ASSRSSGLMNTEAF

len: 12
v_gene: TRBV3-1
d_gene: TRBD1
abundance: NA
CDR3aa: ASSQRDSSPEAF

len: 14
v_gene: TRBV6-2/TRBV6-3
d_gene: NA
abundance: many
CDR3aa: ASSYKVQGRNTEAF

len: 11
v_gene: TRBV6-2/TRBV6-3
d_gene: TRBD2
abundance: NA
CDR3aa: ASSYRGGGEQY

len: 12
v_gene: TRBV18
d_gene: NA
abundance: few
CDR3aa: ASSPDHSNRPQH

len: 13
v_gene: TRBV10-3
d_gene: TRBD1
abundance: few
CDR3aa: AIREGASDPSPLH

len: 14
v_gene: TRBV5-1
d_gene: NA
abundance: NA
CDR3aa: ASSARQSSYNSPLH

len: 13
v_gene: TRBV11-2
d_gene: TRBD1
abundance: NA
CDR3aa: ASSLAVTGLNEQF

len: 11
v_gene: TRBV5-4
d_gene: NA
abundance: many
CDR3aa: ASSHRQLETQY

len: 12
v_gene: TRBV11-2
d_gene: NA
abundance: NA
CDR3aa: AISRGHDYNGQF

len: 12
v_gene: TRBV5-1
d_gene: NA
abundance: few
CDR3aa: ASSTDGGGTEAF

len: 14
v_gene: TRBV7-3
d_gene: TRBD2
abundance: many
CDR3aa: ASSLVGGGSYNEQF

len: 13
v_gene: TRBV4-2
d_gene: NA
abundance: once
CDR3aa: ASSRLERVNTEAF

len: 13
v_gene: TRBV18
d_gene: NA
abundance: many
CDR3aa: ASSPRGGSNQPQH

len: 12
v_gene: TRBV7-3
d_gene: NA
abundance: many
CDR3aa: ASSSTGPITEAF

len: 13
v_gene: TRBV2
d_gene: TRBD2
abundance: many
CDR3aa: ASSFVAGRTDTQY

len: 15
v_gene: TRBV6-5
d_gene: NA
abundance: NA
CDR3aa: ASSFTPRPANTGELF

len: 14
v_gene: TRBV7-3
d_gene: NA
abundance: many
CDR3aa: ASSLTMASALNEQF

len: 13
v_gene: TRBV6-2/TRBV6-3
d_gene: NA
abundance: few
CDR3aa: ASSYSTPGPTEAF

len: 10
v_gene: TRBV29-1
d_gene: NA
abundance: few
CDR3aa: SVITSQETQY

len: 12
v_gene: TRBV12-5
d_gene: NA
abundance: many
CDR3aa: ASGSARGGYGYT

len: 17
v_gene: TRBV4-1
d_gene: NA
abundance: NA
CDR3aa: ASSPMRQHRTGSNQPQH

len: 9
v_gene: TRBV25-1
d_gene: NA
abundance: NA
CDR3aa: ASSGLYEQY

len: 11
v_gene: TRBV7-2
d_gene: NA
abundance: NA
CDR3aa: ASSPSRDYGYT